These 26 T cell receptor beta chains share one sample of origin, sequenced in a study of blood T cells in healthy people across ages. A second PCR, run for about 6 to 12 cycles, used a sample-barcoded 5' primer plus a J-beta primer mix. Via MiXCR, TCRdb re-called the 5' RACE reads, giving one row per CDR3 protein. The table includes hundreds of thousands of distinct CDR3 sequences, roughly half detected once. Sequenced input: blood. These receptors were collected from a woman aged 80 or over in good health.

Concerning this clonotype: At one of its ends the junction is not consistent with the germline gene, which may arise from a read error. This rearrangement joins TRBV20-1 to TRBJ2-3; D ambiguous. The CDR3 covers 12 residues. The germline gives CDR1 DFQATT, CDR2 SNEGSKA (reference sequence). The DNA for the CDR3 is TGCAGTGCTAGCGGTAGCACAGATGCGCAGTATTTT. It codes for CSASGSTDAQYF.

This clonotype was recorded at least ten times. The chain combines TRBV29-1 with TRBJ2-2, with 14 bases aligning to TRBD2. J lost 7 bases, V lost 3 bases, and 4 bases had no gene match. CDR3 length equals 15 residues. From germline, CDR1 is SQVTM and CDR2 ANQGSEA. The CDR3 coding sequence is TGCAGCGTTGAGGGACTAGCGGGAGTCGACGGGGAGCTGTTTTTT. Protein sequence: CSVEGLAGVDGELFF.

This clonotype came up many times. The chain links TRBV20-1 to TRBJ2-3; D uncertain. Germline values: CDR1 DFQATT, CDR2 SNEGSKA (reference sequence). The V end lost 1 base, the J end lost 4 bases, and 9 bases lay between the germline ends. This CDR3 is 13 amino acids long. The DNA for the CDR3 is TGCAGTGCTAGAGTTCCCTGGCCAGATACGCAGTATTTT. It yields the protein CSARVPWPDTQYF.

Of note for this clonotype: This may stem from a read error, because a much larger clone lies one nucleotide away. This CDR3 is CASSVDPGGYEQYF. The CDR3 DNA reads as TGTGCCAGCAGCGTGGATCCAGGGGGCTACGAGCAGTACTTC. The chain uses TRBV5-6 and TRBJ2-7; 7 positions match TRBD1. J was trimmed by 3 bases and V by 4 bases; bases with no gene match: 7. CDR3 length: 14 residues. CDR1 and CDR2 from the germline V gene are SGHDT and YYEEEE.

Here the CDR3 DNA reads TGCGCCAGCAGCTTTGGTTCTTCACAAGAGACCCAGTACTTC. It codes for CASSFGSSQETQYF. This sequence joins TRBV5-1 and TRBJ2-5; D uncertain. The CDR3 has 14 amino acids. Per the germline V gene, CDR1 is SGHRS and CDR2 is YFSETQ. V lost 2 bases and J 2 bases, leaving 10 bases between the germline ends.

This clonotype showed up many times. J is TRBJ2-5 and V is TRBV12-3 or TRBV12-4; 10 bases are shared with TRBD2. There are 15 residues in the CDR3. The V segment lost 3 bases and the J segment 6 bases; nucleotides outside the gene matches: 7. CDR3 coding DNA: TGTGCCAGCAGTTTGCTAGCGGGAGATGCGAAGACCCAGTACTTC. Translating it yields CASSLLAGDAKTQYF.

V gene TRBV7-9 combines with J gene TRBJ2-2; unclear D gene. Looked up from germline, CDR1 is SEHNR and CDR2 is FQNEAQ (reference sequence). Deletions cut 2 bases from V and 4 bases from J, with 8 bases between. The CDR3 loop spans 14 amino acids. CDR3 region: CASSLLLSTGELFF. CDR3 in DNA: TGTGCCAGCAGCTTACTACTTAGCACCGGGGAGCTGTTTTTT. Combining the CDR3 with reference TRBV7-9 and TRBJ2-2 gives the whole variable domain DTGVSQNPRHKITKRGQNVTFRCDPISEHNRLYWYRQTLGQGPEFLTYFQNEAQLEKSRLLSDRFSAERPKGSFSTLEIQRTEQGDSAMYLCASSLLLSTGELFFGEGSRLTVL.

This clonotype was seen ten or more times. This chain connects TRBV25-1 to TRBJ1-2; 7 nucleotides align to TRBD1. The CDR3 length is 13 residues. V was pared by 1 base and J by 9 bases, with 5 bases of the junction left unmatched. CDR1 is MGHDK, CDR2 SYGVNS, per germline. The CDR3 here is CASSEWDRKSYTF. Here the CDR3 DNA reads TGTGCCAGCAGTGAATGGGACAGAAAGAGCTACACCTTC.

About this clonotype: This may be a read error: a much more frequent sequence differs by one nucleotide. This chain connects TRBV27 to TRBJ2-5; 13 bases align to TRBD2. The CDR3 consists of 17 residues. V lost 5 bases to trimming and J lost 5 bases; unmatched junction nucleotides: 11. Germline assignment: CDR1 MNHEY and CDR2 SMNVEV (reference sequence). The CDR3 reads CASSPQTSGRYWETQYF. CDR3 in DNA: TGTGCCAGCAGTCCCCAGACTAGCGGGAGGTATTGGGAGACCCAGTACTTC.

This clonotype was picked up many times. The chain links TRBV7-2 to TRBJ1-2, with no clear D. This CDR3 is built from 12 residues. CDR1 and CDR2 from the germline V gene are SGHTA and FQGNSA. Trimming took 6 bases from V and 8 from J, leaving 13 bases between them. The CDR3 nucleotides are TGTGCCAGCAGACCTGACCTGGGCGGCTACACCTTC. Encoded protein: CASRPDLGGYTF.

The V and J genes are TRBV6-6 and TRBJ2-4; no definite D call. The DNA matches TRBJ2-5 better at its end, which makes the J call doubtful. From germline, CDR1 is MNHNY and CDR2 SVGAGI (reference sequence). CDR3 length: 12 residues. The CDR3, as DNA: TGTGCCAGCAGATACATAAAAGAGACCCAGTACTTC. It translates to CASRYIKETQYF.

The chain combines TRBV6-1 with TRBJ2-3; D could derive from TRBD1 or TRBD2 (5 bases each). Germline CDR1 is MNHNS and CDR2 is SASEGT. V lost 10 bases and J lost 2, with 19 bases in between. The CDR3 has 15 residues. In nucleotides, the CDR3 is TGTGCCAACTTAGCCTTGAGGGGTATCACAGATACGCAGTATTTT. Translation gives CANLALRGITDTQYF.

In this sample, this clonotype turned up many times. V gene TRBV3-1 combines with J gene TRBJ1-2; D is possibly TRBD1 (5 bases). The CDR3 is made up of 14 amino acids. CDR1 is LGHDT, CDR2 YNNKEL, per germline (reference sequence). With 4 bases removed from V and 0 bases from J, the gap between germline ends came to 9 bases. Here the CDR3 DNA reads TGTGCCAGCAGCCGGGACGCTTCTAACTATGGCTACACCTTC. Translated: CASSRDASNYGYTF.

The CDR3 DNA reads as TGCGCCAGCAGCTTGGCCGGGTCGACCACAGATACGCAGTATTTT. This translates into CASSLAGSTTDTQYF. The chain recombines TRBV5-1 with TRBJ2-3; D is ambiguous. There are 15 residues in the CDR3. Trimming took off 0 bases at V and 2 bases at J, with 10 bases between the two ends. Germline V gene lookup returns CDR1 SGHRS and CDR2 YFSETQ.

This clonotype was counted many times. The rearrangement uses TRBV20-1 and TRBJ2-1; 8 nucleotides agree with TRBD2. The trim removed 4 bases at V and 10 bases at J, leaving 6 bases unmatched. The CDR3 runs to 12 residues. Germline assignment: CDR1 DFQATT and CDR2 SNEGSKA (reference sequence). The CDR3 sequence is CSANLRLAEQFF. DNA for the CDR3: TGCAGTGCTAACCTCAGACTAGCGGAGCAGTTCTTC.

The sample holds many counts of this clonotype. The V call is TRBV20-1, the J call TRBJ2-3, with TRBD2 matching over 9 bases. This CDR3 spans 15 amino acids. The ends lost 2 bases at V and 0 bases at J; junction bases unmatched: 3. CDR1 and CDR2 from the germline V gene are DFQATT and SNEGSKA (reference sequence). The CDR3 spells CSARPLAGSTDTQYF. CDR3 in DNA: TGCAGTGCTAGACCCCTAGCGGGAAGCACAGATACGCAGTATTTT.

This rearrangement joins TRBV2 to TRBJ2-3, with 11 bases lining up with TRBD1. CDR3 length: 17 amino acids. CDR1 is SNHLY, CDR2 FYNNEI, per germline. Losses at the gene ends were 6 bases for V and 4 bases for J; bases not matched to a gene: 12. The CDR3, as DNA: TGTGCCAGCAGGGGACTTCCGGGACAGGGGGTCTCAGATACGCAGTATTTT. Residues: CASRGLPGQGVSDTQYF.

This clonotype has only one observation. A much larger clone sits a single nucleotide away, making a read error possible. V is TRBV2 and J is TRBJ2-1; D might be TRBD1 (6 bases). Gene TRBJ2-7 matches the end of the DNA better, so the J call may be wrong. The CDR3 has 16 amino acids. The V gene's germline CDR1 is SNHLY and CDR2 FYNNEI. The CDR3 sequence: CASRTQGSGPYNEQYF. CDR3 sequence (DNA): TGTGCCAGCAGGACACAGGGATCGGGCCCTTACAATGAGCAGTACTTC.

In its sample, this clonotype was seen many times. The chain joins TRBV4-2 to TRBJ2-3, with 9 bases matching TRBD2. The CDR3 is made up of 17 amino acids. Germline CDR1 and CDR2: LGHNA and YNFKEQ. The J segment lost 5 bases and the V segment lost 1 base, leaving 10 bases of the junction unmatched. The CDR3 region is CASSQVGRRGGQDTQYF. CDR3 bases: TGTGCCAGCAGCCAAGTAGGTCGGCGGGGGGGCCAAGATACGCAGTATTTT.

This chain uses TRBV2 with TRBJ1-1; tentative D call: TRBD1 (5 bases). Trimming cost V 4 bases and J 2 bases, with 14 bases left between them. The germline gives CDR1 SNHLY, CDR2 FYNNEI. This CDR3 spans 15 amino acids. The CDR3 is CASSVPTDLNTEAFF. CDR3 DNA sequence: TGTGCCAGCAGTGTCCCGACAGATCTCAACACTGAAGCTTTCTTT.

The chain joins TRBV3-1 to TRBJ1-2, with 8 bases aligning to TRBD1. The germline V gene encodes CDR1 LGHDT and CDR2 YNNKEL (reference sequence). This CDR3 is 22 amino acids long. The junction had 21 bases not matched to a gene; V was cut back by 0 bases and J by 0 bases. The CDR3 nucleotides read TGTGCCAGCAGCCAAGATCGGGCCAGGGGGCGCTTTTCTAACCCCGCTAACTATGGCTACACCTTC. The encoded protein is CASSQDRARGRFSNPANYGYTF.

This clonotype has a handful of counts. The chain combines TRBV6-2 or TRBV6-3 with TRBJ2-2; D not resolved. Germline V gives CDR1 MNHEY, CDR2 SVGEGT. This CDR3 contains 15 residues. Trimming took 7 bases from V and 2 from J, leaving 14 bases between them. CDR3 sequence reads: CASIPGLYNTGELFF. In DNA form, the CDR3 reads TGTGCCAGCATTCCGGGCCTTTATAACACCGGGGAGCTGTTTTTT.

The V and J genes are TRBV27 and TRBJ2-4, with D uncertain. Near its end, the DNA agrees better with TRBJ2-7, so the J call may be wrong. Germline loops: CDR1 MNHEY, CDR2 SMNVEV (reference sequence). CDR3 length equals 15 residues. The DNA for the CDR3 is TGTGCCAGCAGTTTCGGCAACCCGAGCTCCTACGAGCAGTACTTC. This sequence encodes CASSFGNPSSYEQYF.

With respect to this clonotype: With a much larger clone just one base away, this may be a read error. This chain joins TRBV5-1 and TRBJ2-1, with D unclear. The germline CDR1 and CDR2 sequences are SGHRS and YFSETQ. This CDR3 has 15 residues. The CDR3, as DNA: TGCGCCAGCAGCTTGGCCAGTCGACATCCCAATGGGCAGTTCTTC. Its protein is CASSLASRHPNGQFF.

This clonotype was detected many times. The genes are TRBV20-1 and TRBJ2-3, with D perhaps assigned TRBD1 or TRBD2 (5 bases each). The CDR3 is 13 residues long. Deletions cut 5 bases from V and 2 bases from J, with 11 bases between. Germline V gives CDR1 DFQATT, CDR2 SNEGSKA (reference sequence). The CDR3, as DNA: TGCAGTGCTCCATGGGGGTTCACAGATACGCAGTATTTT. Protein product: CSAPWGFTDTQYF.

CDR3 region: CASSVAGGVYNEQFF. Here the CDR3 DNA reads TGTGCCAGCAGCGTAGCCGGGGGGGTATACAATGAGCAGTTCTTC. This chain joins TRBV9 and TRBJ2-1, with 8 bases matching TRBD2. The CDR3 is made up of 15 amino acids. Trimming took 0 bases from V and 4 from J; bases not matched to a gene: 3. CDR1 SGDLS and CDR2 YYNGEE come from the germline V gene.